This T cell receptor (beta chain) was recorded in a study of T cell repertoires in cytomegalovirus infection (dated by TCRdb to about 2019). Study-wide context: The peptide stimulations were aimed at well-studied HLA-B-restricted epitopes as well as recently identified HLA-C-restricted CMV epitopes, whose presentation resists viral immunomodulation. Donor HLA type was relevant to the analysis, because carriage of CMV infection together with the matching HLA type was indicated by public TCR beta signatures.

Regarding this clonotype: Its antigen has not been determined. No base qualities exist here, and no much larger clone lies one base off it.

Overall results and qualifications from the work: The ex vivo response was dominated by HLA-C-restricted CMV-specific TCR beta clonotypes, which also provided the single most frequent clonotype in two of eight donors. In both this cohort and an independent cohort of approximately 350 donors, the cumulative frequency of public TCR beta family members distinguished carriers of CMV infection plus the relevant HLA type.

Read against the paper, the sample's treatment or condition label means: in vitro stimulation with specific CMV peptide epitopes to enrich CMV-specific T cells. The CDR3, cysteine through phenylalanine, is 16 amino acids long. The entry retains the CDR3 DNA only, 48 bases that are in frame from base 1. CDR1 SGHVS and CDR2 FNYEAQ are derived from the germline V gene. Trimming at the junction amounts to 1 base on V and 4 bases on J, and the germline ends lie 13 bases apart. Sequencing instrument: Illumina HiSeq 1500. TCRdb trimmed the raw reads at Q25, called clones with MiXCR and kept productive beta chains. Each CDR3 protein gets just one entry, which takes the most common genes and DNA from the rows behind it. The sample table shows 900,000 to 950,000 distinct CDR3 sequences, and roughly a third are seen once. Roughly an eighth of the sample comes from the top ten.

The TCR originated in a human donor in good health (CMV status not recorded). Some clones in this sample may be carry-over from other donors' samples. The sequencing used cultured CD8+ T cells from PBMCs, collected from culture after CMV antigen stimulation. The chain is encoded by TRBV7-6 joined to TRBJ2-2; the D gene is perhaps TRBD1, from 6 matching bases. The base sequence is TGTGCCAGCAGCTTAGGCAGGGGCATACTCACCGGGGAGCTGTTTTTT. Its protein product is CASSLGRGILTGELFF.